The present T cell receptor (beta chain) was sequenced within a study of blood T cell repertoires in COVID-19. Study information: The samples span acute and convalescent COVID-19 from the United States, Italy and Spain. PBMCs, B-cell-depleted T cells, or T cells provided the cDNA or gDNA that made up the material.

Per the original data handling: Amplifying reference gene primers gave estimates of nucleated cell counts. This table comes from immunoSEQ multiplex PCR, and its TCRdb copy is limited to in-frame clones, with some not included. That table supplies the V and J calls and clone size; D and trimming were determined from the DNA. The sample gives approximately 350,000 clones, over 80% of which show up once; approximately 5% is in the top ten. Unmatched junction bases numbered 6, after V lost 4 bases and J lost 8 bases. The germline V gene has CDR1 MNHEY and CDR2 SVGAGI. The CDR3 covers 15 residues. The TCR comes from a woman aged 50 to 60 who had recovered from COVID-19. This chain connects TRBV6-5 to TRBJ2-3, with 13 bases aligning to TRBD2. What was sequenced was PBMCs or T cells enriched from blood (not recorded which). The CDR3: CASSSLAGGPGTQYF. The CDR3 DNA follows: TGTGCCAGCAGTTCACTAGCGGGGGGGCCGGGTACGCAGTATTTT.